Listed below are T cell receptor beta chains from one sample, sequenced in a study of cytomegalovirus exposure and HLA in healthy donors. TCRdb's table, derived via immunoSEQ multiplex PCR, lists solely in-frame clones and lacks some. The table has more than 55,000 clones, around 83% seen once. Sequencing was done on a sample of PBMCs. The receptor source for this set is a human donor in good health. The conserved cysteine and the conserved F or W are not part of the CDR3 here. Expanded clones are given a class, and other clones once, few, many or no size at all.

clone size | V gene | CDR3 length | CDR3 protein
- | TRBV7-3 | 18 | ASSLRAGPNSPPTSNEQF
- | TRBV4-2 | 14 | ASSPHRAGGPETQY
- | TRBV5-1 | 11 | ASSRRQSEKLF
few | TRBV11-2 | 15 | ASSLRRQGASGNTIY
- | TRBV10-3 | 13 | AISRLAGRHNEQF
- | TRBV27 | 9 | ASSKRDCQY
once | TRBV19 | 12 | ASQGSSGANVLT
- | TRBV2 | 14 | ASRDRVVFRGTEAF
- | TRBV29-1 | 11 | SVTSSSGNTIY
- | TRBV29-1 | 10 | SVGIGDSIAF
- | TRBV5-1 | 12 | ASTSTGTNEKLF
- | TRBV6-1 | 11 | ASTRRREETQY
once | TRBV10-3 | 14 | AITRRERALTDTQY
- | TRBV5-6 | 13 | ASSFDGTFYNEQF
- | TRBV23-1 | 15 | ASSQSLRCSHCQPQH
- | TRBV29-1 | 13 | SVVVQGNSGNTIY
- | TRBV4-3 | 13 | ASSQDGGAGREQY
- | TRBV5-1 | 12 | ASSPGQGGETQY
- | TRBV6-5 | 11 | ASSHYGGTEAF
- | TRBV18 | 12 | ASSPRREVNEQF
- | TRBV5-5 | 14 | ASSLAWAGFSYEQY
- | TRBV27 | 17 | ASRPYRGVAGPMNTEAF
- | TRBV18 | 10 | ASSPLGSEQY